This T cell receptor beta chain was observed in a study of cytomegalovirus exposure and HLA in healthy donors. Regarding the study as a whole: In a later analysis, HLA-C alleles had the fewest associated TCRs, DRB1 alleles the most. Follow-up analysis later connected one missense variant in DCLRE1C with trimming of TCR beta V- and J-genes.

The CDR3 covers 13 residues. V lost 6 bases to trimming and J lost 5 bases; unmatched junction nucleotides: 8. Germline CDR1 is SQVTM and CDR2 is ANQGSEA. PCR involved 60 Vbeta and 13 Jbeta primers. Profiled with immunoSEQ multiplex PCR; TCRdb holds only in-frame clones, not every one. The sample yields about 94,000 clones, approximately 80% seen once. Concerning this clone: The antigen remains undetermined.

The TCR comes from a woman between 55 and 75 years old in good health and CMV-seronegative. Input material: PBMCs. V is TRBV29-1 and J is TRBJ2-7; 9 bases fit TRBD1. Here the CDR3 reads CSVTRTGVDEQYF. In DNA, the CDR3 is TGCAGCGTCACCCGGACAGGGGTGGACGAGCAGTACTTC.